This is a list of T cell receptor beta chains from one sample in a study of blood T cell repertoires in COVID-19. Generated by immunoSEQ multiplex PCR, the TCRdb table keeps only in-frame clones and is missing some. The repertoire has roughly 48,000 clones, approximately 88% of them found once; the top ten carry about 60%. Source material: peripheral blood. The source of these receptors is a man between 70 and 80 years old with acute or convalescent COVID-19. Each CDR3 is given with its conserved first and last residue. A D gene is named only where the DNA matches it firmly. Size tells how often a clone was seen (once, few, many) or the class of an expanded clone, and some rows leave it out.

cdr3_length,j_call,clone_size,v_call,d_call,cdr3_aa,cdr3_nt
15,TRBJ1-3,-,TRBV10-1,TRBD1,CASSGDRGHGNTIYF,TGCGCCAGCAGTGGGGACAGGGGCCATGGAAACACCATATATTTT
13,TRBJ2-1,-,TRBV30,TRBD2,CAWSASSGSASFF,TGTGCCTGGAGTGCCTCTAGCGGGAGCGCTTCCTTCTTC
13,TRBJ2-7,-,TRBV5-1,TRBD1,CASGRDRGGEQYF,TGCGCCAGCGGAAGGGACAGGGGAGGGGAGCAGTACTTC
15,TRBJ2-5,-,TRBV6-2/TRBV6-3,-,CASSYAGLLGETQYF,TGTGCCAGCAGTTACGCGGGTCTTCTAGGAGAGACCCAGTACTTC
12,TRBJ1-1,-,TRBV6-6,-,CASRPDSTEAFF,TGTGCCAGCAGGCCGGACAGCACGGAAGCTTTCTTT
14,TRBJ2-1,-,TRBV7-2,TRBD2,CASSFASGYNEQFF,TGTGCCAGCAGCTTTGCTAGCGGATACAATGAGCAGTTCTTC
17,TRBJ2-3,once,TRBV28,TRBD2,CASSESHGLAGPDTQYF,TGTGCCAGCAGTGAGTCCCACGGACTAGCGGGACCAGATACGCAGTATTTT
14,TRBJ2-1,-,TRBV7-2,TRBD2,CASLPGGARNEQFF,TGTGCCAGCCTCCCCGGGGGGGCCAGAAATGAGCAGTTCTTC
16,TRBJ1-6,few,TRBV6-1,-,CASSEAHATGNSPLHF,TGTGCCAGCAGTGAAGCGCATGCCACGGGTAATTCACCCCTCCACTTT
14,TRBJ1-1,-,TRBV6-1,-,CASSETGSWAQAFF,TGTGCCAGCAGTGAAACGGGGAGTTGGGCCCAAGCTTTCTTT
13,TRBJ2-7,once,TRBV28,TRBD1,CASSFGDRAAQYF,TGTGCCAGCAGTTTTGGGGACAGGGCCGCGCAGTACTTC
15,TRBJ1-6,-,TRBV18,-,CASSPQGQSNSPLHF,TGTGCCAGCTCACCTCAGGGGCAGTCTAATTCACCCCTCCACTTT
11,TRBJ1-1,-,TRBV20-1,-,CSAPRASEAFF,TGCAGTGCTCCCAGGGCCTCTGAAGCTTTCTTT
17,TRBJ1-6,-,TRBV2,-,CASSYQMSGSYNSPLHF,TGTGCCAGCAGTTACCAGATGAGCGGCTCCTATAATTCACCCCTCCACTTT
15,TRBJ1-5,few,TRBV7-2,-,CASSPGQTSNQPQHF,TGTGCCAGCAGCCCCGGACAGACCAGCAATCAGCCCCAGCATTTT
15,TRBJ1-1,-,TRBV5-1,TRBD1,CASSSGTGSSTEAFF,TGCGCCAGCAGCTCAGGGACAGGGAGCAGCACTGAAGCTTTCTTT
14,TRBJ1-1,-,TRBV7-2,-,CASRPGPPGTEAFF,TGTGCCAGCAGACCGGGTCCCCCGGGTACTGAAGCTTTCTTT
13,TRBJ1-2,-,TRBV7-8,-,CASSPAPLRGYTF,TGTGCCAGCAGCCCAGCTCCCCTGCGGGGCTACACCTTC
15,TRBJ2-1,-,TRBV7-2,TRBD2,CASSLASGNHNEQFF,TGTGCCAGCAGCTTAGCTAGCGGGAACCACAATGAGCAGTTCTTC
14,TRBJ1-4,-,TRBV6-2/TRBV6-3,-,CASSTGTTNEKLFF,TGTGCCAGCAGCACAGGGACAACTAATGAAAAACTGTTTTTT
12,TRBJ2-1,-,TRBV18,-,CASSPSVDEQFF,TGTGCCAGCTCACCTTCGGTGGATGAGCAGTTCTTC
15,TRBJ1-3,few,TRBV4-1,TRBD1,CASSPTDRERNTIYF,TGCGCCAGCAGCCCCACAGACAGGGAGAGAAACACCATATATTTT
12,TRBJ2-1,-,TRBV6-5,TRBD1,CASSWTGNEQFF,TGTGCCAGCAGTTGGACAGGGAATGAGCAGTTCTTC
14,TRBJ1-5,-,TRBV19,-,CASTVGRGGQPQHF,TGTGCCAGTACCGTGGGGAGGGGCGGGCAGCCCCAGCATTTT
15,TRBJ1-5,-,TRBV30,-,CAWSSPPSSNQPQHF,TGTGCCTGGAGTTCCCCTCCTTCTAGCAATCAGCCCCAGCATTTT
17,TRBJ2-1,-,TRBV27,-,CASSPLSKGIAYNEQFF,TGTGCCAGCAGTCCCTTATCTAAGGGGATAGCCTACAATGAGCAGTTCTTC
12,TRBJ2-2,-,TRBV7-3,TRBD1,CATSQGPGELFF,TGTGCCACATCACAGGGGCCCGGGGAGCTGTTTTTT
14,TRBJ2-2,-,TRBV6-5,TRBD1,CASRGQGRHGELFF,TGTGCCAGCAGGGGACAGGGAAGACACGGGGAGCTGTTTTTT
13,TRBJ2-6,-,TRBV5-1,-,CASSSGTANVLTF,TGCGCCAGCAGCTCAGGAACGGCCAACGTCCTGACTTTC
13,TRBJ2-2,-,TRBV7-3,-,CASSLNQAGELFF,TGTGCCAGCAGCTTAAATCAGGCCGGGGAGCTGTTTTTT
14,TRBJ2-7,few,TRBV5-1,-,CASSPIGVENEQYF,TGCGCCAGCAGCCCCATCGGGGTGGAGAACGAGCAGTACTTC
16,TRBJ2-2,-,TRBV10-3,-,CAISPAGTLNTGELFF,TGTGCCATCAGTCCCGCCGGGACATTGAACACCGGGGAGCTGTTTTTT
17,TRBJ1-6,-,TRBV7-6,-,CASSPIPLGAGNSPLHF,TGTGCCAGCAGCCCTATCCCCCTGGGGGCCGGGAATTCACCCCTCCACTTT